This T cell receptor beta chain was identified during a study of blood T cell repertoires in COVID-19 (dated by TCRdb to 2018 to 2021). For the study in its entirety: The collaborator samples originated in the United States, Italy and Spain and spanned the acute and convalescent phases of COVID-19. Where available, HLA class I and class II types were taken from metadata supplied by the sample provider and were not determined by assay-based typing. Samples were obtained from the ongoing ImmuneRACE study (first 160 participants) and from 950 to 1,500 subjects provided by 6 global collaborators. A de-identified subject ID, COVID-19 status, age in years and sex were almost always included in the sample metadata. The material from the prospective study consisted of cDNA or gDNA derived from T cells, B-cell-depleted T cells, or PBMCs. The repertoires were released in a freely available public database intended as a resource for research on the immune response to SARS-CoV-2. Subjects who had been exposed to COVID-19, were actively infected with it, or had recovered from it provided the deeply sampled blood TCRbeta repertoires that made up the dataset.

At one collaborating source in Seattle, patients were enrolled during active infection and were followed longitudinally through the course of disease. Each collaborating institution followed its own protocols to collect whole blood in K2EDTA tubes. Collaborator samples were shipped for TCRbeta analysis as frozen whole blood, isolated PBMCs, or DNA extracted from either sample type. The CDR3, from cysteine to phenylalanine, totals 16 residues. The kept DNA is CDR3 alone, 48 bases in frame from the first base. Via the germline V gene, CDR1 is SGHRS and CDR2 YFSETQ. V lost 3 bases and J lost 10 bases; the stretch between them is 23 bases long. TCRbeta CDR3 regions were amplified from genomic DNA by means of the immunoSEQ Assay, a bias-controlled multiplex PCR. In the source study's methods: Nucleated cell counts per sample were estimated from amplification of reference gene primers within the assay. To quantify the absolute abundance of each unique TCRbeta CDR3 rearrangement, sequence reads were collapsed and filtered. For each sample, productive Simpson clonality was calculated by taking the square root of Simpson's diversity index across productive rearrangements. Not all clones reach the TCRdb copy of this immuneACCESS table, which keeps in-frame sequences only. Checked studies attribute under half of the gap to unresolved V genes and leave the rest unexplained. The DNA gave D and trimming, while V, J and clone size come from that table. Across this sample there are about 220,000 clones, with 75% to 85% seen only once. The leading ten clones occupy approximately 2.4% of the sample.

The full study reports these points: The amount of clinical and demographic metadata varied by source and participant and was provided uncurated.

With respect to this clone: What antigen it recognizes has not been identified. It has no much larger one-base neighbor in the sample; base qualities were not kept.

Recombination connected TRBV5-1 to TRBJ2-1; TRBD1 is a possible D gene, resting on 6 matching bases. The clonotype was recovered from an older woman with COVID-19, enrolled during active disease. The sequenced sample was peripheral blood. The CDR3 reads CASSSDNSGARREQFF. Read as DNA, the sequence is TGCGCCAGCAGCTCCGACAACTCAGGGGCCCGGCGGGAGCAGTTCTTC.